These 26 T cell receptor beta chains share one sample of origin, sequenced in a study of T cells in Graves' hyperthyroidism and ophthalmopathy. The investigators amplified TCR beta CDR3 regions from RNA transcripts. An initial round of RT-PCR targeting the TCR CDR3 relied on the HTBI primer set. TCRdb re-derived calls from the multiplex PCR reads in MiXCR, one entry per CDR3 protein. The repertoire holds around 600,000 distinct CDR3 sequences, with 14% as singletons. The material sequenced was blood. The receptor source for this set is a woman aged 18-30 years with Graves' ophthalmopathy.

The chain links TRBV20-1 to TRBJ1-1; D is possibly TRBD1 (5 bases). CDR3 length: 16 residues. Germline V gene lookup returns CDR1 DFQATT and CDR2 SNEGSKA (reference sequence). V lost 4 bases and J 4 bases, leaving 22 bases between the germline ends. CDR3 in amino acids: CSATGPGLVGVTEAFF. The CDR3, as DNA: TGCAGTGCTACAGGGCCGGGGCTTGTGGGGGTCACTGAAGCTTTCTTT.

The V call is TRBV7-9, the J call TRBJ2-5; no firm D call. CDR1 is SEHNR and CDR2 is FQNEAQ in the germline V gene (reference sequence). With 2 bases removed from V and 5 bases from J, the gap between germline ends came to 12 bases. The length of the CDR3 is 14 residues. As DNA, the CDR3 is TGTGCCAGCAGCTTATCGTCTCTCTGGGAGACCCAGTACTTC. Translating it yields CASSLSSLWETQYF.

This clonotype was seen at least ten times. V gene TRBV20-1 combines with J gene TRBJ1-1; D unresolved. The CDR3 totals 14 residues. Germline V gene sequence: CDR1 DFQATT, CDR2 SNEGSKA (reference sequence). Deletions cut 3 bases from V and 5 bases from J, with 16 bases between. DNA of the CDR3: TGCAGTGCTAGTAGGTCCCCCAGAGGGACTGAAGCTTTCTTT. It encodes CSASRSPRGTEAFF.

CDR3 in amino acids: CASSPGLASTGYEQYF. The CDR3 nucleotides are TGTGCCAGCAGTCCAGGACTAGCATCAACAGGCTACGAGCAGTACTTC. The V and J genes are TRBV12-3 or TRBV12-4 and TRBJ2-7, with TRBD2 matching over 8 bases. Trimming cost V 5 bases and J 3 bases; bases outside gene matches: 12. The CDR3 runs 16 residues.

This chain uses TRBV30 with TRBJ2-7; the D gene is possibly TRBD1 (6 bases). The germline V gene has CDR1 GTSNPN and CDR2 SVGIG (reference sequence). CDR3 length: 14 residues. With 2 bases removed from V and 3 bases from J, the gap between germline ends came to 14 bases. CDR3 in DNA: TGTGCCTGGAGTCCGCCGGGACACCTCTACGAGCAGTACTTC. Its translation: CAWSPPGHLYEQYF.

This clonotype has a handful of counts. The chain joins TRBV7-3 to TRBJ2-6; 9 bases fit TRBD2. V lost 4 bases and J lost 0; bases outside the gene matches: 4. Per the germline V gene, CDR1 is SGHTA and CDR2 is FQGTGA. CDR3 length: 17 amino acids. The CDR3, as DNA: TGTGCCAGCAGCTCGGCGGGGGGGGGCTCTGGGGCCAACGTCCTGACTTTC. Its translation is CASSSAGGGSGANVLTF.

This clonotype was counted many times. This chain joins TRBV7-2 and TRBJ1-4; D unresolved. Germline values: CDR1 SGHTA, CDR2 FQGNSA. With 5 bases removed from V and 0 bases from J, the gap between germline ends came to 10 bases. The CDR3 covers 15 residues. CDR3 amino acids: CASSPQGATNEKLFF. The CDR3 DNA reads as TGTGCCAGCAGCCCACAAGGTGCAACTAATGAAAAACTGTTTTTT.

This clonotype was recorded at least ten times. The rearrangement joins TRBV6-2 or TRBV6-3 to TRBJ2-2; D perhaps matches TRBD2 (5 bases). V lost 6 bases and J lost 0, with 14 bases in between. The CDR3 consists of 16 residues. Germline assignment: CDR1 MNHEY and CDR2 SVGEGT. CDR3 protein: CASSSSLSPNTGELFF. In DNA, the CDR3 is TGTGCCAGCAGCTCTAGCCTAAGTCCGAACACCGGGGAGCTGTTTTTT.

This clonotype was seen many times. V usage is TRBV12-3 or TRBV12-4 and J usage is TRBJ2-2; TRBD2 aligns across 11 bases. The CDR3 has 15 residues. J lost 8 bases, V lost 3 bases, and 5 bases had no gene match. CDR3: CASSFGLAGGGELFF. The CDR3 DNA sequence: TGTGCCAGCAGTTTTGGTCTAGCGGGAGGTGGGGAGCTGTTTTTT.

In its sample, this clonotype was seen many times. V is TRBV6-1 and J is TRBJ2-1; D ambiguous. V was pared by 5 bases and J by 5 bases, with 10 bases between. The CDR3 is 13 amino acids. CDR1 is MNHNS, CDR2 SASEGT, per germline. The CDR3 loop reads CASSLRHNNEQFF. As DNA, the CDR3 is TGTGCCAGCAGTTTGAGACACAACAATGAGCAGTTCTTC.

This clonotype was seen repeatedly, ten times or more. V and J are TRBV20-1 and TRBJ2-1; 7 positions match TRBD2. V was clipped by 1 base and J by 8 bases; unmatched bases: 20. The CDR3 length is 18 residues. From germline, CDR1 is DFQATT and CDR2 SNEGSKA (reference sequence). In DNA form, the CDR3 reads TGCAGTGCTAGAGTTACAACGGGCGGGAGAACAATGTATGATGAGCAGTTCTTC. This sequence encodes CSARVTTGGRTMYDEQFF.

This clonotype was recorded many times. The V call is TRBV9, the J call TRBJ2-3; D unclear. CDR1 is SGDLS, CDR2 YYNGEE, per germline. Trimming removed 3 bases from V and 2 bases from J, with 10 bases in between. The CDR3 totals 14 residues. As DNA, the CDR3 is TGTGCCAGCAGCGATCCCGCAATCACAGATACGCAGTATTTT. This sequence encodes CASSDPAITDTQYF.

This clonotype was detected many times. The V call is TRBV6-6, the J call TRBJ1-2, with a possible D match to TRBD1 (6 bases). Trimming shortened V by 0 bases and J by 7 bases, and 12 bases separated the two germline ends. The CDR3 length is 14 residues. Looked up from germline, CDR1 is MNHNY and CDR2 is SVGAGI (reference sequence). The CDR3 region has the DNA TGTGCCAGCAGTTACTCGCACAGGGCTGGTGGCTACACCTTC. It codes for CASSYSHRAGGYTF.

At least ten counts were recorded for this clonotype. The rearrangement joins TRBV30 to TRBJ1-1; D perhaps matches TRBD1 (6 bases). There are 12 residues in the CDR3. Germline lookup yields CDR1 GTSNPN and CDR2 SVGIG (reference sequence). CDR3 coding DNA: TGTGCTCGGACAGCACTGAACACTGAAGCTTTCTTT. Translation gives CARTALNTEAFF.

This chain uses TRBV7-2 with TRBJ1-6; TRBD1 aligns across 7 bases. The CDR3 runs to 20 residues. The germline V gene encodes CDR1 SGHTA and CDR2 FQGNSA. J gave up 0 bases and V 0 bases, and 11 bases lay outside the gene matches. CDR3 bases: TGTGCCAGCAGCTTAGCGGGGTTGGTGACAGGGAGCTCCTATAATTCACCCCTCCACTTT. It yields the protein CASSLAGLVTGSSYNSPLHF.

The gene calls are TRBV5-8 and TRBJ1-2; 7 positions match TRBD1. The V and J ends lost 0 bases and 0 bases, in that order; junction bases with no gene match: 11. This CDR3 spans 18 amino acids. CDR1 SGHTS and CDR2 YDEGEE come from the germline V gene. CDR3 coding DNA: TGTGCCAGCAGCTTGGGGGGGCCCGGACAGGAAACTAACTATGGCTACACCTTC. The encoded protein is CASSLGGPGQETNYGYTF.

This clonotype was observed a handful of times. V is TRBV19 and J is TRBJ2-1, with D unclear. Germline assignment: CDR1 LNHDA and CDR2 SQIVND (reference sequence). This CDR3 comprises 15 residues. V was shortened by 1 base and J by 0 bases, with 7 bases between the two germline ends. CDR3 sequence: CASSIVSVSYNEQFF. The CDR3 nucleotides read TGTGCCAGTAGTATAGTGAGCGTCTCCTACAATGAGCAGTTCTTC.

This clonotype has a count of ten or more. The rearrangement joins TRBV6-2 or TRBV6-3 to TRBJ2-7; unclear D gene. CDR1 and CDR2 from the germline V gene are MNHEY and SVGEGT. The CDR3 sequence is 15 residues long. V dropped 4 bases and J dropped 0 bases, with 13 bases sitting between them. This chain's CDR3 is CASSSPRRISYEQYF. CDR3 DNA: TGTGCCAGCAGTTCCCCAAGACGTATCTCCTACGAGCAGTACTTC.

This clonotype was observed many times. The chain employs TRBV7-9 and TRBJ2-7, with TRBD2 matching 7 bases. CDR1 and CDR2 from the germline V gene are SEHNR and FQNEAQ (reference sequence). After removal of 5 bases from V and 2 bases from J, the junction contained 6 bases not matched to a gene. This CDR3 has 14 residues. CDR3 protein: CASSPRDYTYEQYF. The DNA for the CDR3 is TGTGCCAGCAGCCCCCGGGACTATACCTACGAGCAGTACTTC.

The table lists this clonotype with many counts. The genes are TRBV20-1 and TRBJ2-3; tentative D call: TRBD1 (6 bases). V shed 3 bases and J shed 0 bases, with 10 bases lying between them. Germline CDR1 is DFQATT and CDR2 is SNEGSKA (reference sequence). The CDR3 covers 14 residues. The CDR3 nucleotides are TGCAGTGCTAGTCCGACAGGAAGCACAGATACGCAGTATTTT. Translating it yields CSASPTGSTDTQYF.

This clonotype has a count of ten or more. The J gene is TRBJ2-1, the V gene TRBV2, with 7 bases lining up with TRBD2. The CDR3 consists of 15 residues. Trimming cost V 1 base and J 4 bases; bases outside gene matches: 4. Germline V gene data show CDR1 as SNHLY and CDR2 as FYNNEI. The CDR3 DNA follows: TGTGCCAGCAGTGAAGAGGGGACTACTTACAATGAGCAGTTCTTC. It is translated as CASSEEGTTYNEQFF.

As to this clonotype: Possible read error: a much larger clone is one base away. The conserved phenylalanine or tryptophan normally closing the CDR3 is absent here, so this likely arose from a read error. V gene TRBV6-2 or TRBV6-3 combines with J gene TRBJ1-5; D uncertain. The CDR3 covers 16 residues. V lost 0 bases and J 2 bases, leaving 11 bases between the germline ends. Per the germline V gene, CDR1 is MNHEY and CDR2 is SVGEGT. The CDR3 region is CASSYSGWYRNQPQHY. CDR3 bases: TGTGCCAGCAGTTACTCGGGGTGGTACCGCAATCAGCCCCAGCATTAT.

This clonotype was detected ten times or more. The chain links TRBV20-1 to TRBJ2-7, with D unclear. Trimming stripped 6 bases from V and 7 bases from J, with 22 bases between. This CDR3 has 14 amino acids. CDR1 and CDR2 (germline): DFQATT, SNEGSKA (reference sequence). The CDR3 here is CSAVRPRLGSEQYF. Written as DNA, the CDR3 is TGCAGTGCCGTCAGGCCGAGGCTGGGTTCGGAGCAGTACTTC.

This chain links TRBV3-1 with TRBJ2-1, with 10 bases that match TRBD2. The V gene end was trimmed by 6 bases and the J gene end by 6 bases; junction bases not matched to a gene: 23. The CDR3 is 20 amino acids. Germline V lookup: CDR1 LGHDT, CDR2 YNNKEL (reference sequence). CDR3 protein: CASSLSAWRRGLAGVNEQFF. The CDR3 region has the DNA TGTGCCAGCAGTTTATCGGCCTGGAGGAGGGGGCTAGCGGGAGTCAATGAGCAGTTCTTC.

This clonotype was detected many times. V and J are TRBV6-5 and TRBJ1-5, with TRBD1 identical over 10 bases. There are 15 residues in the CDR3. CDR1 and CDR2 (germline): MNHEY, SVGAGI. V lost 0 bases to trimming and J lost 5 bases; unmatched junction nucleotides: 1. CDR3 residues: CASSYSGTGDQPQHF. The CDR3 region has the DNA TGTGCCAGCAGTTACTCCGGGACAGGGGATCAGCCCCAGCATTTT.

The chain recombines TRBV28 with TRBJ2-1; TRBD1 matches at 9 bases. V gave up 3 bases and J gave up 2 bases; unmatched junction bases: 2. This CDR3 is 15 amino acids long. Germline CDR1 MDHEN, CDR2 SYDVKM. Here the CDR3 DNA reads TGTGCCAGCAGTTTCCGGGACAGGGCCTACAATGAGCAGTTCTTC. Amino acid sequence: CASSFRDRAYNEQFF. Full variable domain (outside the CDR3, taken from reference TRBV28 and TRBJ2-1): DVKVTQSSRYLVKRTGEKVFLECVQDMDHENMFWYRQDPGLGLRLIYFSYDVKMKEKGDIPEGYSVSREKKERFSLILESASTNQTSMYLCASSFRDRAYNEQFFGPGTRLTVL.